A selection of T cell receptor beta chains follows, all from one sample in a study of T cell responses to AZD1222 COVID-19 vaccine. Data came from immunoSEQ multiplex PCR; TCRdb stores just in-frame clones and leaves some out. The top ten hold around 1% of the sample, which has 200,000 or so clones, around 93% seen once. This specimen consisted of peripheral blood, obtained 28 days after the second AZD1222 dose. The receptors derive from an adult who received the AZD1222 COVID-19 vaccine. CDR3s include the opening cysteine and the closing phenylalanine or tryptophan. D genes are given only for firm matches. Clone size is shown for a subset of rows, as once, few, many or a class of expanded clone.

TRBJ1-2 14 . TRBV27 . TGTGCCAGCAGTTTACTGGACGGCGGCTATGGCTACACCTTC CASSLLDGGYGYTF
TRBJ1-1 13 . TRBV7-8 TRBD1 TGTGCCAGCAGCCCCGGCTCGACAGGGGGGGCTTTCTTT CASSPGSTGGAFF
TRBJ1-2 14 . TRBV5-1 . TGCGCCAGCAGGTCGGACAGTTTGTCCTATGGCTACACCTTC CASRSDSLSYGYTF
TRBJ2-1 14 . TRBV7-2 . TGTGCCAGCAGCTTAAGGGGGGGAGACAATGAGCAGTTCTTC CASSLRGGDNEQFF
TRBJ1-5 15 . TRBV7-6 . TGTGCCAGCAGCTTGTCGGGAGGAGGCAATCAGCCCCAGCATTTT CASSLSGGGNQPQHF
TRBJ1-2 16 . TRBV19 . TGTGCTGTGGGGGAGCAGGGGCGTACAAGCCACTATGGCTACACCTTC CAVGEQGRTSHYGYTF
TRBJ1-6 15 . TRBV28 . TGTGCCAGCACCAATCTTGGGGGGAGGCTAAATCCCCTCCACTTT CASTNLGGRLNPLHF
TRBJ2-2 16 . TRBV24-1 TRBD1 TGTGCCACCAGTGATTCGGGACAGGGTCTCGCCGGGGAGCTGTTTTTT CATSDSGQGLAGELFF
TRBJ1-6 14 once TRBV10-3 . TGTGCCATCAGTGGAGACAGATTGAATTCACCCCTCCACTTT CAISGDRLNSPLHF
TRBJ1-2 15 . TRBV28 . TGTGCCAGCAGCCAAGGGCGGACATCAAACTATGGCTACACCTTC CASSQGRTSNYGYTF
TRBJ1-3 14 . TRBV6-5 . TGTGCCAGCAGTTACGCAGGGGCTGGAAACACCATATATTTT CASSYAGAGNTIYF
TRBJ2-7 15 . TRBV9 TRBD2 TGTGCCAGCAGCCCCTCGGGGGGACTAGCTAACGAGCAGTACTTC CASSPSGGLANEQYF
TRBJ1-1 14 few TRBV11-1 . TGTGCCAGCAGCTTAGCGCGGGGAGATACTGAAGCTTTCTTT CASSLARGDTEAFF
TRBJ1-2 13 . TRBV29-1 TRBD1 TGCAGCGTTGTTGGACAGGGGGACTATGGCTACACCTTC CSVVGQGDYGYTF
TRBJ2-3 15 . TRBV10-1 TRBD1 TGCGCCAGCAAGGATGGACAGGGGACTACAGATACGCAGTATTTT CASKDGQGTTDTQYF
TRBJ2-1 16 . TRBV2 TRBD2 TGTGCCAGCCCAGGGAGCGGGGTCAGAGCTAGGGGTGAGCAGTTCTTC CASPGSGVRARGEQFF
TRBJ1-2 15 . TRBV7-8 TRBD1 TGTGCCAGCAGCTTAGGGGCGGGACAGAACTATGGCTACACCTTC CASSLGAGQNYGYTF
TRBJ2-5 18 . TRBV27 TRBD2 TGTGCCAGCAGCCGAATAACCGGAGCGGGGGCCAGCCAAGAGACCCAGTACTTC CASSRITGAGASQETQYF
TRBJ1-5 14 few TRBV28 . TGTGCCAGCAGACTAACAGGGAAGGATCAGCCCCAGCATTTT CASRLTGKDQPQHF
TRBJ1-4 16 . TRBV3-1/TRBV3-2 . TGTGCCAGCAGCCCCGGGTTCAGGTCAGGGAATGAAAAACTGTTTTTT CASSPGFRSGNEKLFF
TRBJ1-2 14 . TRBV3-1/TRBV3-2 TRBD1 TGTGCCAGCAGCCAAGAGGGACAGGGCCGTGGCTACACCTTC CASSQEGQGRGYTF
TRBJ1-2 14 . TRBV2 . TGTGCCAGCAGTGAAGCGGGGGGCGGCTATGGCTACACCTTC CASSEAGGGYGYTF
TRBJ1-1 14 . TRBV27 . TGTGCCAGCAGTTTATACGGATTGAACACTGAAGCTTTCTTT CASSLYGLNTEAFF
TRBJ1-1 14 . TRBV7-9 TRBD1 TGTGCCAGCAGCTACGGACAGGCTGTGAGTGAAGCTTTCTTT CASSYGQAVSEAFF
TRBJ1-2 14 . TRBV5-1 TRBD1 TGCGCCAGCAGCTCCACCGGGACAGGGAGGTTACTAGCCTTC CASSSTGTGRLLAF
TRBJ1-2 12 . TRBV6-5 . TGTGCCAGCAGGGGGCCTGGCGACGGCTACACCTTC CASRGPGDGYTF
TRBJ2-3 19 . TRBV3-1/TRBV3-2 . TGTGCCAGCAGCCAAGATTCGAGCGGCGTACCGTTGGGCACAGATACGCAGTATTTT CASSQDSSGVPLGTDTQYF
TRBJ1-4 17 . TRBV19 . TGTGCCAGTAGTATAGATCGGATCTCAGCAACTAATGAAAAACTGTTTTTT CASSIDRISATNEKLFF